The entry below describes one T cell receptor (beta chain). The antigen is unknown. At the DNA level, this CDR3 is encoded by other sequences in the same sample as well. Trimming removed 3 bases from V and 3 bases from J, with 1 base in between. The CDR3 has 10 amino acids. Germline V gives CDR1 DFQATT, CDR2 SNEGSKA (reference sequence). This record comes from a study of shared clonotypes between healthy human individuals. Notes on the study in general: Measured sharing among donors was expected to vary with sequencing depth.

Sequencing used immunoSEQ multiplex PCR; TCRdb keeps in-frame clones, though not all of them. Of 2 million to 2.5 million clones in the sample, 85% to 95% were seen once. Material: naive CD4+ T cells from PBMCs. As for subset: CD45RA+ positively selected. This sequence was found in a man aged 18 to 30 in good health. Some clones in this sample may be carry-over from other donors' samples. The chain carries TRBV20-1 and TRBJ2-3; D remains unclear. CDR3 region: CSASTDTQYF. The CDR3 DNA reads as TGCAGTGCTAGTACAGATACGCAGTATTTT.